These T cell receptor beta chains were read from a single sample in a study of identical twins. TCRdb independently ran MiXCR on the 5' RACE reads; one entry per CDR3 protein. The sample shows roughly 200,000 distinct CDR3 sequences, approximately 15% of them seen only once. The data were also submitted as part of a second study, on T cells expressing NK-cell markers.

Sequences were obtained from CD8+ T cells sorted from blood. These receptors were collected from a young woman in good health. CDR3s include the opening cysteine and the closing phenylalanine or tryptophan. Each record gives: V gene, CDR3 protein.

TRBV5-1,CASSLAGSSYEQYF
TRBV10-1,CASSESGDYGYTF
TRBV4-3,CASSQGLRGGRDEQFF
TRBV9,CASSPSSGEETQYF
TRBV5-1,CASSWTGNSDTNEQFF
TRBV4-1,CASSLVQGGSQTDTQYF
TRBV9,CASSTRTDGYTF
TRBV20-1,CSARDLGQPQHF
TRBV9,CASSGRGGGAGELFF
TRBV30,CAWSRTSGIDEQFF
TRBV7-9,CASSLDRVQETQYF
TRBV29-1,CSVEDWSRQEANTGELFF
TRBV15,CATSRDRANYGYTF
TRBV11-2,CASSLINEQFF
TRBV12-3/TRBV12-4,CASSLVGVETQYF
TRBV12-3/TRBV12-4,CASSFPAGNKDEQFF
TRBV27,CASSWTGGGPTEAFF
TRBV9,CASSLSRTVTF
TRBV6-1,CALRPRGLADSYEQYF
TRBV7-9,CASLRETGYNEQFF
TRBV6-1,CAVGTGQGGTYIQYF
TRBV7-9,CASSLHRGSNNEQFF
TRBV4-3,CASSRTIEGGETQYF
TRBV19,CASSIAWGAVYEQYF
TRBV11-2,CASSPTLDEQFF
TRBV25-1,CASSGGTGRFVDTQYF
TRBV5-1,CASSLKPGQGGNNEQFF
TRBV12-3/TRBV12-4,CASVKRGGPNEQFF
TRBV12-3/TRBV12-4,CASRPPPGTSGTGELFF
TRBV7-6,CASSPEVLVRVTEAFF
TRBV6-1,CASSRRQVFYEQYF
TRBV13,CASSPLDRVYEQYF
TRBV10-3,CAIRGRSNQPQHF
TRBV10-1,CASSKRDNTDTQYF
TRBV20-1,CSAWTSDSTDTQYF
TRBV6-2/TRBV6-3,CASSWGLIGNEQFF
TRBV20-1,CSAGFTDTQYF
TRBV2,CASGGTGIGEQYF
TRBV11-2,CASSSITGDPNTEAFF
TRBV7-9,CASSFRQEGETQYF
TRBV29-1,CSVEGGDGNTIYF
TRBV7-2,CASENRGAGGNTIYF
TRBV7-9,CASSFLGENTEAFF
TRBV19,CASSIVTDRGPANTGELFF
TRBV7-8,CASSLTASGADTQYF
TRBV2,CASRNLVGGLAKNIQYF
TRBV20-1,CSANPPPGSTYNEQFF
TRBV4-3,CASSPSQPSSYNEQFF
TRBV7-8,CASSFEEGQVNTGELFF
TRBV12-3/TRBV12-4,CASNPTSGIRETQYF
TRBV6-5,CASSSRYLSGNTIYF
TRBV11-1,CASSLTGLSSYNEQFF